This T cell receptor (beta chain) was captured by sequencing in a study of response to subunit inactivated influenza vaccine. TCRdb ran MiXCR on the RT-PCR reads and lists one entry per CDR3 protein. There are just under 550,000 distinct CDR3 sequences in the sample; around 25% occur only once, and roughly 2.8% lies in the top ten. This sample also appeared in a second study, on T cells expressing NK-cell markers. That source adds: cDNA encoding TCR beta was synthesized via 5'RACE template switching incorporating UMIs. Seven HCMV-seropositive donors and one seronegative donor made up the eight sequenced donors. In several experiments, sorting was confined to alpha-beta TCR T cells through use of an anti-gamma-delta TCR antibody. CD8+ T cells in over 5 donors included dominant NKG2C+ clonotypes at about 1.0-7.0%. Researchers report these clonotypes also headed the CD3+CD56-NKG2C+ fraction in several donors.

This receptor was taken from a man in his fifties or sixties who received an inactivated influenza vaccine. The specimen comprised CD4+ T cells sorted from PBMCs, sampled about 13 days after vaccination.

In DNA, the CDR3 is TGTGCCAGCAGCTTGGCCGGCCGCCTTGGGAATGAGCAGTTCTTC. Translation: CASSLAGRLGNEQFF. The J gene is TRBJ2-1, the V gene TRBV5-8; D unclear. Deletions cut 0 bases from V and 7 bases from J, with 14 bases between. Germline assignment: CDR1 SGHTS and CDR2 YDEGEE. This CDR3 is 15 amino acids long.